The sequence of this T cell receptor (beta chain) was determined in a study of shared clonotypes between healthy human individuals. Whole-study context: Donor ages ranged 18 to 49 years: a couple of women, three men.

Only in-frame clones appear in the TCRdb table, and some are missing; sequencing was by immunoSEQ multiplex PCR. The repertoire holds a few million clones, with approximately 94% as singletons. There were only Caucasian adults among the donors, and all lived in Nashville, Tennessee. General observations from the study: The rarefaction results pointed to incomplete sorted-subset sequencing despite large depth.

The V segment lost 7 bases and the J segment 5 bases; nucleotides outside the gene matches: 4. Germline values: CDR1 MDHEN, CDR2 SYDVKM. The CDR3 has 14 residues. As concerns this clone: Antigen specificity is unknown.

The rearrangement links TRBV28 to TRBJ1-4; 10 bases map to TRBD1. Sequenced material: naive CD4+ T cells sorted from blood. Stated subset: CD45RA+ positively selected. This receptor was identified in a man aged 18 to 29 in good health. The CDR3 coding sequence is TGTGCCAGCACTCCGGGACAGGGGAATGAAAAACTGTTTTTT. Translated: CASTPGQGNEKLFF. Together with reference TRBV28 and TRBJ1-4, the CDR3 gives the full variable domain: DVKVTQSSRYLVKRTGEKVFLECVQDMDHENMFWYRQDPGLGLRLIYFSYDVKMKEKGDIPEGYSVSREKKERFSLILESASTNQTSMYLCASTPGQGNEKLFFGSGTQLSVL.